This TCR beta chain was sequenced in a study of blood T cell repertoires in COVID-19. Generated by immunoSEQ multiplex PCR, the TCRdb table keeps only in-frame clones and is missing some. The table has approximately 350,000 clones, 80% to 85% seen once. This clone came up a few times. Germline loops: CDR1 WSHSY, CDR2 SAAADI. The CDR3 is made up of 14 amino acids. Losses at the gene ends were 6 bases for V and 7 bases for J; bases not matched to a gene: 9. Cohorts were assigned according to the clinical history that participants reported. Sequencing was carried out using PBMCs or T cells enriched from blood (not recorded which). V gene TRBV10-2 combines with J gene TRBJ1-5, with TRBD1 identical over 7 bases. This clonotype was sampled from a woman in her fifties or sixties who had recovered from COVID-19. CDR3 nucleotides: TGCGCCAGCAGCCAACAGGGGATGGGCCAGCCCCAGCATTTT. This codes for CASSQQGMGQPQHF.